The 21 T cell receptor beta chains below were found in one sample sequenced in a study of cytomegalovirus exposure and HLA in healthy donors. Measured with immunoSEQ multiplex PCR; TCRdb has only the in-frame clones, and not every one. The profile shows more than 200,000 clones, roughly 87% of them singletons. Sequencing input: PBMCs. The receptors derive from a man aged 18 to 30 in good health and CMV-seropositive.

The chain links TRBV14 to TRBJ2-2; D unclear. Deletions cut 1 base from V and 3 bases from J, with 12 bases between. The CDR3 is 16 amino acids. Germline assignment: CDR1 SGHDN and CDR2 FVKESK. CDR3 DNA: TGTGCCAGCAGCCAAGCGCCCGGGTTGGACACCGGGGAGCTGTTTTTT. Its translation is CASSQAPGLDTGELFF. Drawing the rest from reference TRBV14 and TRBJ2-2, the complete variable domain is EAGVTQFPSHSVIEKGQTVTLRCDPISGHDNLYWYRRVMGKEIKFLLHFVKESKQDESGMPNNRFLAERTGGTYSTLKVQPAELEDSGVYFCASSQAPGLDTGELFFGEGSRLTVL.

The chain combines TRBV10-3 with TRBJ2-5; D gene unclear. Germline loops: CDR1 ENHRY, CDR2 SYGVKD. The CDR3 loop spans 13 amino acids. The germline V and J ends were trimmed by 3 bases and 5 bases, with 10 bases remaining between them. As DNA, the CDR3 is TGTGCCATCAGTGAAAACGGGCCGGAGACCCAGTACTTC. Encoded protein: CAISENGPETQYF.

The chain couples TRBV19 to TRBJ1-1; tentative D call: TRBD1 (6 bases). CDR3 length: 13 residues. Trimming took off 6 bases at V and 6 bases at J, with 14 bases between the two ends. CDR1 and CDR2 (germline): LNHDA, SQIVND (reference sequence). CDR3 DNA sequence: TGTGCCAGTAGGATACAGGGTAACGCTGAAGCTTTCTTT. Translation: CASRIQGNAEAFF.

The genes are TRBV28 and TRBJ1-4; no firm D call. Germline assignment: CDR1 MDHEN and CDR2 SYDVKM. This CDR3 is 13 amino acids long. Deletions cut 6 bases from V and 7 bases from J, with 12 bases between. In DNA, the CDR3 is TGTGCCAGCAGGACACTCGTAGGTGAAAAACTGTTTTTT. The encoded protein is CASRTLVGEKLFF.

This rearrangement joins TRBV6-5 to TRBJ2-2; D tentatively fits TRBD1 or TRBD2 (5 bases each). Germline assignment: CDR1 MNHEY and CDR2 SVGAGI. V was shortened by 6 bases and J by 4 bases, with 12 bases between the two germline ends. The CDR3 runs to 14 residues. The CDR3 DNA follows: TGTGCCAGCAGCTGGAGAGGGGCCACCGGGGAGCTGTTTTTT. Its protein is CASSWRGATGELFF.

The rearrangement uses TRBV4-2 and TRBJ2-5; D is perhaps TRBD1 (6 bases). Between the trimmed V and J ends, which lost 4 bases and 5 bases, there was a span of 17 bases. The CDR3 covers 15 residues. Germline CDR1 reads LGHNA; CDR2 reads YNFKEQ. DNA of the CDR3: TGTGCCAGCAGCCCACCCTCGACAGGAGTCGAGACCCAGTACTTC. It encodes CASSPPSTGVETQYF.

The sample holds one count of this clone. This sequence joins TRBV12-5 and TRBJ2-7; no clear D gene. V was trimmed by 3 bases and J by 1 base, leaving 4 bases between them. The CDR3 consists of 12 residues. Germline V gives CDR1 LGHNT, CDR2 FRNRAP. As DNA, the CDR3 is TGTGCTAGTGGTTTTGGATCCTACGAGCAGTACTTC. Protein product: CASGFGSYEQYF.

The chain recombines TRBV27 with TRBJ1-5; D unresolved. The CDR3 runs to 15 residues. The germline V and J ends were trimmed by 4 bases and 1 base, with 11 bases remaining between them. Looked up from germline, CDR1 is MNHEY and CDR2 is SMNVEV (reference sequence). CDR3 residues: CASSWTGASNQPQHF. As DNA, the CDR3 is TGTGCCAGCAGTTGGACTGGAGCCAGCAATCAGCCCCAGCATTTT.

The V gene is TRBV29-1, the J gene TRBJ1-1, with a tentative D call TRBD1 (6 bases). The V end lost 8 bases, the J end lost 0 bases, and 16 bases lay between the germline ends. This CDR3 has 14 residues. Germline CDR1 is SQVTM and CDR2 is ANQGSEA. The CDR3 bases are TGCAGCTCAAACAAGGGGGGTGTGAACACTGAAGCTTTCTTT. Amino acids: CSSNKGGVNTEAFF.

The gene calls are TRBV30 and TRBJ1-4; D not certain. The V end lost 6 bases, the J end lost 0 bases, and 8 bases lay between the germline ends. Germline V gives CDR1 GTSNPN, CDR2 SVGIG (reference sequence). CDR3 length: 13 residues. This CDR3 is CACPGTTNEKLFF. CDR3 nucleotide sequence: TGTGCCTGCCCGGGAACAACTAATGAAAAACTGTTTTTT. The variable domain in full, with the rest retrieved from reference TRBV30 and TRBJ1-4, is SQTIHQWPATLVQPVGSPLSLECTVEGTSNPNLYWYRQAAGRGLQLLFYSVGIGQISSEVPQNLSASRPQDRQFILSSKKLLLSDSGFYLCACPGTTNEKLFFGSGTQLSVL.

This chain links TRBV2 with TRBJ2-5, with D perhaps TRBD1 (6 bases). There are 15 residues in the CDR3. With 4 bases removed from V and 3 bases from J, the gap between germline ends came to 15 bases. Per the germline V gene, CDR1 is SNHLY and CDR2 is FYNNEI. The CDR3 loop is CASSASYRAEETQYF. The CDR3 region has the DNA TGTGCCAGCAGTGCGAGTTACAGGGCTGAAGAGACCCAGTACTTC.

This chain uses TRBV27 with TRBJ2-1; D may be TRBD1 (6 bases). The germline V gene has CDR1 MNHEY and CDR2 SMNVEV (reference sequence). Trimming cost V 3 bases and J 7 bases, with 10 bases left between them. This CDR3 has 13 residues. DNA of the CDR3: TGTGCCAGCAGTTTTAATAGGGGGAATGAGCAGTTCTTC. As protein: CASSFNRGNEQFF.

The CDR3 reads CASRLSGQGNNEQFF. The CDR3 nucleotides read TGTGCCAGCAGACTCTCGGGACAGGGGAACAATGAGCAGTTCTTC. V usage is TRBV2 and J usage is TRBJ2-1; 10 bases line up with TRBD1. CDR1 and CDR2 from the germline V gene are SNHLY and FYNNEI. The CDR3 loop spans 15 amino acids. J gave up 5 bases and V 6 bases, and 7 bases lay outside the gene matches. Drawing the rest from reference TRBV2 and TRBJ2-1, the complete variable domain is EPEVTQTPSHQVTQMGQEVILRCVPISNHLYFYWYRQILGQKVEFLVSFYNNEISEKSEIFDDQFSVERPDGSNFTLKIRSTKLEDSAMYFCASRLSGQGNNEQFFGPGTRLTVL.

The chain is built from TRBV19 and TRBJ2-5, with 11 bases identical to TRBD2. This CDR3 spans 17 amino acids. Germline assignment: CDR1 LNHDA and CDR2 SQIVND (reference sequence). The V and J ends lost 5 bases and 5 bases, in that order; junction bases with no gene match: 13. CDR3 in amino acids: CASSSVAGGFFRETQYF. The CDR3 coding sequence is TGTGCCAGTAGTTCAGTAGCGGGAGGGTTCTTCCGGGAGACCCAGTACTTC.

The chain combines TRBV10-3 with TRBJ1-2; possible D gene TRBD1, 6 bases. CDR1 and CDR2 (germline): ENHRY, SYGVKD. V was cut by 5 bases and J by 8 bases, with 15 bases left in between. This CDR3 is built from 13 residues. This chain's CDR3 is CAISSGTSQGYTF. In DNA form, the CDR3 reads TGTGCCATCAGTTCCGGGACAAGCCAAGGCTACACCTTC.

The CDR3 is CASSSTEETQYF. CDR3 nucleotides: TGTGCCAGCAGCTCGACAGAAGAGACCCAGTACTTC. The chain recombines TRBV5-4 with TRBJ2-5; D perhaps matches TRBD1 (5 bases). Germline V gene sequence: CDR1 SGHNT, CDR2 YYREEE (reference sequence). Deletions cut 3 bases from V and 3 bases from J, with 6 bases between. This CDR3 is built from 12 residues.

This sequence joins TRBV6-1 and TRBJ1-2, with D unresolved. The CDR3 spans 13 residues. The germline V gene encodes CDR1 MNHNS and CDR2 SASEGT. Trimming left V 2 bases short and J 7 bases short, with 11 bases between. CDR3 region: CASSERLEGGYTF. The CDR3 nucleotides are TGTGCCAGCAGTGAACGCCTGGAAGGTGGCTACACCTTC.

The V gene is TRBV30, the J gene TRBJ2-7, with a tentative D call TRBD1 (6 bases). Germline CDR1 GTSNPN, CDR2 SVGIG (reference sequence). V was trimmed by 1 base and J by 0 bases, leaving 16 bases between them. CDR3 length equals 16 residues. The CDR3 DNA follows: TGTGCCTGGAGTGCCCCCCGGACAGACCTCTCCTACGAGCAGTACTTC. Its protein product is CAWSAPRTDLSYEQYF.

This chain uses TRBV6-1 with TRBJ2-7; D perhaps matches TRBD1 (5 bases). V lost 4 bases and J 0 bases, leaving 10 bases between the germline ends. This CDR3 contains 14 residues. Germline V lookup: CDR1 MNHNS, CDR2 SASEGT. CDR3 in DNA: TGTGCCAGCAGTGGACAGATTAACTCCTACGAGCAGTACTTC. This sequence encodes CASSGQINSYEQYF.

V gene TRBV7-2 combines with J gene TRBJ2-5; possibly TRBD2 for D (5 bases). Trimming removed 4 bases at V and 2 bases at J, with 8 bases between. Per the germline V gene, CDR1 is SGHTA and CDR2 is FQGNSA. The CDR3 runs to 13 residues. This CDR3 is CASSSRTQETQYF. The CDR3 region has the DNA TGTGCCAGCAGCTCACGGACTCAAGAGACCCAGTACTTC.

J is TRBJ2-3 and V is TRBV29-1; 9 nucleotides agree with TRBD2. Trimming at V came to 5 bases and at J to 0 bases, leaving 3 bases not matched to a gene. Germline V gives CDR1 SQVTM, CDR2 ANQGSEA. The CDR3 contains 14 residues. CDR3 in DNA: TGCAGCGTTCCTAGCGGGGCTAGCACAGATACGCAGTATTTT. As protein: CSVPSGASTDTQYF.